The sequence of this T cell receptor beta chain was determined in a study of blood T cell repertoires in COVID-19. Background on the study: Spain, Italy and the United States supplied samples that represented acute and convalescent COVID-19. Sample material is recorded as cDNA or gDNA derived from T cells, B-cell-depleted T cells, or PBMCs.

Per the original data handling: Amplified reference gene primers provided the basis for estimating nucleated cell counts. The protocol was immunoSEQ multiplex PCR, while the TCRdb copy is restricted to in-frame clones and leaves out a portion. The DNA gave D and trimming, while V, J and clone size come from that table. The sample contains around 180,000 clones, 80% to 90% of which appear only once. This CDR3 region has 15 residues. Per the germline V gene, CDR1 is SGHRS and CDR2 is YFSETQ. The trim removed 4 bases at V and 4 bases at J, leaving 6 bases unmatched. The origin of this receptor is a human donor with active or convalescent COVID-19. The donor label of this sample is uncertain. The rearrangement joins TRBV5-1 to TRBJ2-3; TRBD2 matches 10 bases. Specimen: peripheral blood. The CDR3 sequence: CASSLAGVHPDTQYF. The CDR3 region has the DNA TGCGCCAGCAGCCTAGCGGGAGTTCACCCAGATACGCAGTATTTT.